Listed below are T cell receptor beta chains from one sample, sequenced in a study of T cells in Graves' hyperthyroidism and ophthalmopathy. TCRdb re-called the multiplex PCR reads with MiXCR, one entry per CDR3 protein. Among approximately 710,000 distinct CDR3 sequences listed, 17% were seen once. Sample: blood. The receptors come from a man aged 45 to 65 with Graves' hyperthyroidism. Each CDR3 is given without its conserved first and last residue.

CDR3aa	len	v_gene	j_gene
ASSPRVIRGTSFLSSYNEQF	20	TRBV9	TRBJ2-1
ASSQGARDMHTEAF	14	TRBV3-1	TRBJ1-1
ASTPRVGGSYEQY	13	TRBV28	TRBJ2-7
ASSMTGWRDTQY	12	TRBV11-2	TRBJ2-3
ASSEALGVGNTIY	13	TRBV2	TRBJ1-3
ASSMGGLDTDTQY	13	TRBV19	TRBJ2-3
ATSDAGYGQPQH	12	TRBV24-1	TRBJ1-5
SARVISGGGSGELF	14	TRBV20-1	TRBJ2-2
ASSRGSGSTDTQY	13	TRBV14	TRBJ2-3
ASSQLVASGNEQF	13	TRBV5-5	TRBJ2-1
ASSVGDSYYEQY	12	TRBV9	TRBJ2-7
AWSVGRGLHEQY	12	TRBV30	TRBJ2-7
ASRDLGTGSNQPQH	14	TRBV28	TRBJ1-5
AWIERESEKLF	11	TRBV30	TRBJ1-4
ATSSVYSGNTIY	12	TRBV2	TRBJ1-3
ASTKSGTQLYNEQF	14	TRBV28	TRBJ2-1
ASSDMTTSYEQY	12	TRBV27	TRBJ2-7
ASSQGSQPQH	10	TRBV3-1	TRBJ1-5